The sequence of this TCR beta chain was determined in a study of identical twins (dated by TCRdb to the mid-2010s). For context, the study as a whole: The study deep-sequenced TCR alpha and beta repertoires from monozygotic twins, unrelated adults of various ages and cord blood to test whether fetal clonotypes persist. Replicate twin experiments were performed at different times using different library preparation protocols to rule out contamination.

As to this clonotype: What antigen it recognizes has not been identified. It has no much larger one-base neighbor in the sample; base qualities were not kept.

The CDR3 covers 13 residues, taking in both the cysteine and the phenylalanine. CDR3 DNA is the only sequence kept; it has 39 bases, read in frame from the first base. Reading the germline V gene gives CDR1 SGHAT and CDR2 FQNNGV. A distance of 7 bases separates the germline ends of V and J, which lose 0 bases and 5 bases respectively. All donors were healthy Caucasians. The study also sequenced three unrelated non-twin adults: a male aged 18 to 30, a male aged 50 to 60 and a female aged 50 to 60. Using Miltenyi CD45RO+ enrichment and human naive T-cell isolation kits, memory (CD45RO+) and naive T cells were isolated from PBMC. The method behind the library was 5' RACE. The sequencer was an Illumina HiSeq 2000. A universal primer binding site was added through template switching, and the final cDNA carried a unique molecular identifier so that TCR cDNA molecules could be counted accurately. Specific primers in the conserved constant-segment region were used to synthesize first-strand cDNA for the TCR alpha and beta chains. To control for contamination, every cDNA library carried two barcodes: a SMART-Mk sample barcode plus Illumina barcodes. Two successive PCR steps introduced TruSeq adapter sequences along with Illumina sample barcodes. The TCR alpha and beta cDNA libraries were sequenced on the Illumina HiSeq platform using custom primers. Processing in the source paper ran as follows. Raw reads were processed with MiGEC to extract unique molecular identifiers, and MiXCR was used to determine CDR3 positions. For each individual, recombination models were inferred using an EM algorithm with the repgenHMM and IGoR tools. The tcR package in R was used for shared clonotype analysis, with sharing normalized by the product of cloneset sizes. To study raw recombination free of thymic and clonal selection effects, out-of-frame nonproductive sequences were analyzed. TCRdb reanalyzed the raw reads on its own, using fastp at Q25 for trimming and MiXCR for clone calling, and kept in-frame beta chains. Entries are consolidated by CDR3 protein sequence, retaining the most common genes and DNA. These V and J calls rely on TCRdb rather than the paper's analysis. The sample includes around 370,000 distinct CDR3 sequences, with approximately 8.7% observed a single time. The biggest ten clones account for roughly 8.9% of the sample.

The paper as a whole reports these results and caveats: A weaker excess of twin sharing was found in beta out-of-frame sequences because the signal-to-noise ratio was lowered by fewer shared sequences. Zero-insertion analyses could be partly confounded by invariant T cells such as MAIT and iNKT, although diverse VJ usage argued against such confounding for most clonotypes. Compared with coincidental sharing between unrelated individuals, out-of-frame TCR alpha sequences shared between twins showed an excess of sequences with low generation probability. Because the same donors could not be followed over many years, the conclusions relied on cross-sectional statistical analysis. In monozygotic twins, recombination models systematically underestimated out-of-frame TCR alpha sharing, but the models matched the sharing seen between unrelated individuals. Abundant cord blood beta clonotypes had fewer insertions, young adult naive repertoires showed a similar but weaker trend, and memory repertoires showed no such trend.

Recombination joined TRBV11-2 with TRBJ1-2; confidence is insufficient to name the D gene. This TCR derives from a woman aged 45-60 years in good health. The material sequenced was naive T cells sorted from blood. The sample's cell subset or site label is to be understood as: cells isolated with a human naive T-cell isolation kit. The DNA sequence is as follows: TGTGCCAGCAGCTTAGAGGAACAGTATGGCTACACCTTC. Translated, this gives CASSLEEQYGYTF.